These 15 T cell receptor beta chains share one sample of origin, sequenced in a study of Ad26.COV2.S vaccination and SARS-CoV-2 variants. Treatment: some 20 received Ad26.COV2.S at low or high dose, single or two shots; about five received placebo; per-sample allocation not given. Sample collection was performed on day 63 after the first vaccine or placebo injection. Measured with immunoSEQ multiplex PCR; TCRdb has only the in-frame clones, and not every one. Seen here are 290,000 or so clones, around 87% observed once, and the top ten hold less than 3.5%. Sequences were derived from peripheral blood, sampled in a trial of Ad26.COV2.S vaccine versus placebo. The receptors derive from a person between 18 and 59 years old who received the Ad26.COV2.S COVID-19 vaccine or a placebo.

This rearrangement joins TRBV4-2 to TRBJ2-3, with 10 positions matching TRBD2. CDR1 and CDR2 (germline): LGHNA, YNFKEQ. The CDR3 is made up of 16 amino acids. V dropped 4 bases and J dropped 0; count of bases not matched to a gene: 4. The CDR3 sequence is CASSLRTSGSTDTQYF. CDR3 DNA sequence: TGTGCCAGCAGCCTTAGGACTAGCGGTAGCACAGATACGCAGTATTTT.

V is TRBV7-3 and J is TRBJ2-1, with D perhaps matching TRBD2 (6 bases). The CDR3 extends over 16 amino acids. Germline V gene lookup returns CDR1 SGHTA and CDR2 FQGTGA. Trimming cost V 4 bases and J 4 bases, with 17 bases left between them. CDR3 sequence reads: CASSSWGSGLYNEQFF. In DNA, the CDR3 is TGTGCCAGCAGCTCCTGGGGTTCGGGACTGTACAATGAGCAGTTCTTC.

This chain connects TRBV4-2 to TRBJ1-4; possible D gene TRBD1, 5 bases. CDR1 and CDR2 (germline): LGHNA, YNFKEQ. CDR3 length: 16 amino acids. V lost 0 bases to trimming and J lost 7 bases, with 15 bases between them. The CDR3 reads CASSQDLGAGSEKLFF. The DNA of the CDR3 is TGTGCCAGCAGCCAAGATCTCGGGGCGGGGAGTGAAAAACTGTTTTTT.

The chain couples TRBV6-2 or TRBV6-3 to TRBJ2-7; 8 bases agree with TRBD1. Trimming cost V 2 bases and J 5 bases; bases outside gene matches: 5. The CDR3 is 14 residues long. Germline V lookup: CDR1 MNHEY, CDR2 SVGEGT. Written as DNA, the CDR3 is TGTGCCAGCAGTTACGCGGACAGGGATAACGAGCAGTACTTC. Protein sequence: CASSYADRDNEQYF.

This clone was found once. The J gene is TRBJ1-4, the V gene TRBV29-1, with no clear D. The CDR3 extends over 14 amino acids. Germline-derived CDR1 and CDR2 are SQVTM and ANQGSEA. V lost 7 bases and J 3 bases, leaving 15 bases between the germline ends. CDR3 region: CSATSGPANEKLFF. The CDR3 DNA sequence: TGCAGCGCGACCTCCGGACCCGCTAATGAAAAACTGTTTTTT.

The DNA of the CDR3 is TGTGCCAGCAGCTCCACCTCTTCTAGCACAGATACGCAGTATTTT. The encoded protein is CASSSTSSSTDTQYF. The chain employs TRBV3-1 (or the pseudogene TRBV3-2) and TRBJ2-3, with D hard to call. CDR3 length equals 15 residues. Germline values: CDR1 LGHDT, CDR2 YNNKEL (reference sequence). V was pared by 5 bases and J by 0 bases, with 12 bases between.

The V and J genes are TRBV5-5 and TRBJ1-4; no clear D. V lost 4 bases and J 8 bases, leaving 15 bases between the germline ends. The germline gives CDR1 SGHKS, CDR2 YYEKEE (reference sequence). The CDR3 sequence is 14 residues long. The CDR3 nucleotides are TGTGCCAGCAGCCGCGACACCGTTCAGGAAAAACTGTTTTTT. Translation: CASSRDTVQEKLFF. The full variable domain, completed using reference TRBV5-5 and TRBJ1-4, is DAGVTQSPTHLIKTRGQQVTLRCSPISGHKSVSWYQQVLGQGPQFIFQYYEKEERGRGNFPDRFSARQFPNYSSELNVNALLLGDSALYLCASSRDTVQEKLFFGSGTQLSVL.

This chain links TRBV4-1 with TRBJ2-2; TRBD1 might be the D (5 bases). Germline loops: CDR1 MGHRA, CDR2 YSYEKL. V lost 1 base and J 1 base, leaving 10 bases between the germline ends. This CDR3 spans 16 amino acids. The CDR3 DNA sequence: TGCGCCAGCAGCCAAGGGCGACAGTTGAACACCGGGGAGCTGTTTTTT. It is translated as CASSQGRQLNTGELFF.

The V and J genes are TRBV3-1 (or the pseudogene TRBV3-2) and TRBJ1-2; 10 bases fit TRBD1. There are 15 residues in the CDR3. CDR1 and CDR2 from the germline V gene are LGHDT and YNNKEL (reference sequence). Trimming took 5 bases from V and 7 from J; bases not matched to a gene: 10. The CDR3 protein is CASSAPGTGAVGYTF. The CDR3 DNA reads TGTGCCAGCAGCGCCCCCGGGACAGGGGCGGTTGGCTACACCTTC.

This chain links TRBV5-1 with TRBJ2-5, with 7 bases identical to TRBD1. The germline V gene encodes CDR1 SGHRS and CDR2 YFSETQ. CDR3 size: 14 residues. The trim removed 1 base at V and 5 bases at J, leaving 5 bases unmatched. CDR3 nucleotide sequence: TGCGCCAGCAGCTTGCCAGGGGGACGGGAGACCCAGTACTTC. Protein sequence: CASSLPGGRETQYF.

This sequence joins TRBV13 and TRBJ2-7; TRBD1 agrees at 8 bases. The junction had 6 bases not matched to a gene; V was cut back by 6 bases and J by 2 bases. Germline V gives CDR1 PRHDT, CDR2 FYEKMQ (reference sequence). The CDR3 is 14 amino acids. The CDR3 DNA is TGTGCCAGCAGTCCTGGCAGGGGGCCCTACGAGCAGTACTTC. Residues: CASSPGRGPYEQYF.

The genes are TRBV11-1 and TRBJ1-1; 7 bases map to TRBD1. Germline V lookup: CDR1 SGHAT, CDR2 FQDESV (reference sequence). The ends lost 5 bases at V and 4 bases at J; junction bases unmatched: 10. The CDR3 runs to 15 residues. Written as DNA, the CDR3 is TGTGCCAGCAGCCAAAGACAGGGTAGGATCACTGAAGCTTTCTTT. It translates to CASSQRQGRITEAFF.

J is TRBJ1-2 and V is TRBV13, with 8 bases identical to TRBD1. Germline CDR1 is PRHDT and CDR2 is FYEKMQ (reference sequence). This CDR3 is built from 13 residues. V lost 4 bases and J lost 5; bases outside the gene matches: 3. The CDR3: CASSSRTGYGYTF. In DNA form, the CDR3 reads TGTGCCAGCAGCTCTCGGACAGGGTATGGCTACACCTTC.

This sequence joins TRBV11-2 and TRBJ2-7; D is ambiguous. Germline CDR1 and CDR2: SGHAT and FQNNGV. The CDR3 consists of 15 residues. V shed 2 bases and J shed 0 bases, with 11 bases lying between them. The CDR3 reads CASSLWQTGSYEQYF. In DNA form, the CDR3 reads TGTGCCAGCAGCTTATGGCAGACCGGCTCCTACGAGCAGTACTTC.

This CDR3 is CASSLEGGAFDEKLFF. CDR3 nucleotides: TGCGCCAGCAGCTTGGAGGGTGGGGCCTTCGATGAAAAACTGTTTTTT. The chain is built from TRBV5-1 and TRBJ1-4; tentatively, D is TRBD1 (5 bases). The germline V gene has CDR1 SGHRS and CDR2 YFSETQ. The CDR3 has 16 amino acids. Deletions cut 0 bases from V and 6 bases from J, with 15 bases between.